This T cell receptor beta chain was sequenced for a study of T cells in Graves' hyperthyroidism and ophthalmopathy. In the study overall: Staff took peripheral blood when the initial diagnosis was made, before any treatment began.

RNA transcripts were the template for amplifying TCR beta CDR3 regions. A set of HTBI primers served as the primers for a first-round RT-PCR of the TCR CDR3. One entry per CDR3 protein results from TCRdb running MiXCR on the multiplex PCR reads. The data contain 500,000 or so distinct CDR3 sequences, approximately 17% of them seen just once; the ten biggest clones take up around 17%. This sequence was found in a woman aged 18 to 35 with Graves' ophthalmopathy. What was sequenced was blood.

The CDR3 is CASSMTSGRTYEQYF. CDR3 nucleotides: TGTGCCAGCAGTATGACTAGCGGGAGGACCTACGAGCAGTACTTC. The chain carries TRBV27 and TRBJ2-7; TRBD2 agrees at 13 bases. V dropped 5 bases and J dropped 2; count of bases not matched to a gene: 3. CDR3 length equals 15 residues. The germline CDR1 and CDR2 sequences are MNHEY and SMNVEV (reference sequence).